This T cell receptor (beta chain) appears in the sequencing data of a study of blood T cell repertoires in COVID-19. V was pared by 4 bases and J by 7 bases, with 9 bases of the junction left unmatched. This CDR3 comprises 14 residues. The germline V gene encodes CDR1 GTSNPN and CDR2 SVGIG (reference sequence). TCRdb's table, derived via immunoSEQ multiplex PCR, lists solely in-frame clones and lacks some. In the table there are 200,000 to 250,000 clones, 86% of which are singletons. Enrolled through a virtual design, the participants were between roughly 18 and 89 years of age and came from roughly 22 US areas.

This sequence joins TRBV30 and TRBJ2-1, with 8 bases lining up with TRBD2. This clonotype was sampled from a woman between 45 and 65 years old in a cohort exposed to, infected with or recovered from COVID-19 (not recorded which). Sequencing was done on a sample of PBMCs or T cells enriched from blood (not recorded which). The CDR3 loop is CAWNVAGILNEQFF. CDR3 DNA: TGTGCCTGGAATGTAGCGGGGATTTTGAATGAGCAGTTCTTC.